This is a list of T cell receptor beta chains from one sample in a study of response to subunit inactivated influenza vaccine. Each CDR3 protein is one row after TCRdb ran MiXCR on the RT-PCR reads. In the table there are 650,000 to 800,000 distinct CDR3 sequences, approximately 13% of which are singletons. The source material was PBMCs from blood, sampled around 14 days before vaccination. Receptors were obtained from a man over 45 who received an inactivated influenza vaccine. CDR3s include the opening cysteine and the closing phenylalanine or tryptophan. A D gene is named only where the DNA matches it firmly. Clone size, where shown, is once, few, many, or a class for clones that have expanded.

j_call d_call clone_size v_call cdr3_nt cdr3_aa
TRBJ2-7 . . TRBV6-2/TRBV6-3 TGTGCCAGCAGTTACTCTCAGGGATTGTACTTC CASSYSQGLYF
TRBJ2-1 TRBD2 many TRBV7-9 TGTGCCAGCAGCTTAGCGCCGTGGCGGGGGGGCCACAATGAGCAGTTCTTC CASSLAPWRGGHNEQFF
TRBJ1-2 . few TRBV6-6 TGTGCCAGCACTCTCAGACAGTACTATGGCTACACCTTC CASTLRQYYGYTF
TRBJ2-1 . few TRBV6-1 TGTGCCAGCAGTGAACTTTCTGCAGGGCCCAATGAGCAGTTCTTC CASSELSAGPNEQFF
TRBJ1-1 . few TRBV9 TGTGCCAGCAGCGTAGATGGGGTAATGAACACTGAAGCTTTCTTT CASSVDGVMNTEAFF
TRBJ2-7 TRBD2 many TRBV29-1 TGCAGCGTTGAAGGGGAGGGAAGAAACTACGAGCAGTACTTC CSVEGEGRNYEQYF
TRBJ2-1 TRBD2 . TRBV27 TGTGCCAGCAGCCGGACTAGCGGGCCCTACAATGAGCAGTTCTTC CASSRTSGPYNEQFF
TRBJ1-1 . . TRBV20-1 TGCAGTGCTAGTAGAGCTGGGGTACCAAACACTGAAGCTTTCTTT CSASRAGVPNTEAFF
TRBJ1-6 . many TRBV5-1 TGCGCCAGCAGCCTCGGACAGTCTAATTCACCCCTCCACTTT CASSLGQSNSPLHF
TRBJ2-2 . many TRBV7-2 TGTGCCAGCAGACCTACAGGGTCAGGGGACACCGGGGAGCTGTTTTTT CASRPTGSGDTGELFF
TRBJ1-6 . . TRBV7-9 TGTGCCAGCAGCTTTGGGACCAGGTTTTCACCCCTCCACTTT CASSFGTRFSPLHF
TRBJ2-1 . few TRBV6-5 TGTGCCAGCAGTTACTCGGGACCCCGGTCCTACAATGAGCAGTTCTTC CASSYSGPRSYNEQFF
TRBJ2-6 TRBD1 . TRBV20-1 TGCAGTGCTAGACCAGGGGGCCTCGCTGGGGCCAACGTCCTGACTTTC CSARPGGLAGANVLTF
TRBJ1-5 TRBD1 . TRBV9 TGTGCCAGCAGCGTAGGGACAGGAAATCAGCCCCAGCATTTT CASSVGTGNQPQHF
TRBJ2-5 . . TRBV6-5 TGTGCCTGCAGTTACTCAGGAGAGACCCAGTACTTC CACSYSGETQYF
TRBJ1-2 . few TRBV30 TGTGCCTGGAGTATAGGTGGCAACGCTAACTATGGCTACACCTTC CAWSIGGNANYGYTF
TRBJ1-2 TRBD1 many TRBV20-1 TGCAGTGCTAGAGGTAGATCTGACAGGGCGTATGGCTACACCTTC CSARGRSDRAYGYTF
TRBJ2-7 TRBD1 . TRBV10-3 TGTGCCATCAGCGGGACAGGGGAAAGCTCCTACGAGCAGTACTTC CAISGTGESSYEQYF
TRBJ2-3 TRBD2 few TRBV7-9 TGTGCCAGCAGCCCGTCCCGGGGGGTCGTGTATACGCAGTATTTT CASSPSRGVVYTQYF
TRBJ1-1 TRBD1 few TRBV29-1 TGCAGCGCTAGGAGGGACAGCAAAATCAACACTGAAGCTTTCTTT CSARRDSKINTEAFF
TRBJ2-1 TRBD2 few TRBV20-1 TGCAGTAGCGGGAGGGGCGATGAGCAGTTCTTC CSSGRGDEQFF
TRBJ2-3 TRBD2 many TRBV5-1 TGTGCTAGCAGTCTGGGACTAGCTAGCACAGATACGCAGTATTTT CASSLGLASTDTQYF
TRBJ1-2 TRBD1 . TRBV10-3 TGTGCCATCAAAGCCTCCCAGGGGGCGTCGGACGGCTACACCTTC CAIKASQGASDGYTF
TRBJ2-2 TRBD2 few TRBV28 TGTGCCAGCAGCGCTTTAGGGACTAGCGGGGCCGGGGAGCTGTTTTTT CASSALGTSGAGELFF
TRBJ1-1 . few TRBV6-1 TGTGCCACGCACAGGTCAACTTCCACTGAAGCTTTCTTT CATHRSTSTEAFF
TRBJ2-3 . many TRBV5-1 TGCGCCAGCAGCTTGATGGGCCCTACAGATACGCAGTATTTT CASSLMGPTDTQYF
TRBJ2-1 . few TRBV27 TGTGCCAGCAGTTTATTAAGCCCTGACGCCTTACTTTACAATGAGCAGTTCTTC CASSLLSPDALLYNEQFF
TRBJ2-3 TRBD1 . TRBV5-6 TGTGCCAGCAGCTTTCAGGGACAGAGGACAGATACGCAGTATTTT CASSFQGQRTDTQYF
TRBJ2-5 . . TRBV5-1 TGCGCCAGCAGCCCACAGCTGGGAGGACAGACCCAGTACTTC CASSPQLGGQTQYF
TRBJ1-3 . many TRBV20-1 TGCAGTGCTAGTTGGTCAGGGGCCAAGAACACCATATATTTT CSASWSGAKNTIYF
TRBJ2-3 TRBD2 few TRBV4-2 TGTGCCAGCAGCCGATTAGGACTAGCGGGAGGGAAGGCAGATACGCAGTATTTT CASSRLGLAGGKADTQYF
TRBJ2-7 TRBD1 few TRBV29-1 TGCAGCGTTGTAATTAGCAGGGGGTACGAGCAGTACTTC CSVVISRGYEQYF
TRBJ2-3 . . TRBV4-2 TGTGCCAGCAGCCAAGTTATACGCACAGATACGCAGTATTTT CASSQVIRTDTQYF
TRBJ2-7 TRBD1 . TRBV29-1 TGCAGCGTTCAGAACAGGGGAACCTACGAGCAGTACTTC CSVQNRGTYEQYF
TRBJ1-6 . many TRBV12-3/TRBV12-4 TGTGCCAGCAGTGCCCCGGGTCAAGGGAATTCACCCCTCCACTTT CASSAPGQGNSPLHF
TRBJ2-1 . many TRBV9 TGTGCCAGCAGCCCTCCCCTAGCCGGGGGAGAGCAGTTCTTC CASSPPLAGGEQFF
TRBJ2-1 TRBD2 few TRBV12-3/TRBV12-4 TGTGCCAGCAGTCCCGGGACTAGCGGGGGGGCCGATGAGCAGTTCTTC CASSPGTSGGADEQFF
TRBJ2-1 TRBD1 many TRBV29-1 TGCAGCGCTCCGACAGGGATGTCTAGCCCTACCTACAATGAGCAGTTCTTC CSAPTGMSSPTYNEQFF
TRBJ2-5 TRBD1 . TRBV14 TGTGCCAGCAGCCTCACCGACAGGGTCGGGGAAGAGACCCAGTACTTC CASSLTDRVGEETQYF
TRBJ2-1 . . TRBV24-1 TGTGCCACCAGTGACCCGAATCGAGGCTCAAATGAGCAGTTCTTC CATSDPNRGSNEQFF
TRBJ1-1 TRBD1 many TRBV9 TGTGCCAGCAGCGCTCACACAATTCCCCAGGGGGAAGGCACTGAAGCTTTCTTT CASSAHTIPQGEGTEAFF
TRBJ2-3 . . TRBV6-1 TGTGCCTCAGCACTCGGTTCATCTTATAACACAGATACGCAGTATTTT CASALGSSYNTDTQYF
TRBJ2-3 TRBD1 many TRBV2 TGTGCCAGCAGTACTCGGACAGGGGGCACAGATACGCAGTATTTT CASSTRTGGTDTQYF
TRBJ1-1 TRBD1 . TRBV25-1 TGTGCCAGCAACCAAGGGACAGTTATGTCCACTGAAGCTTTCTTT CASNQGTVMSTEAFF